The 22 T cell receptor beta chains in this list originate from one sample, sequenced in a study of beta chain features in type 1 diabetes. Study-level results: A moderate, significant TCRB CDR3 shortening appeared in type 1 diabetes across four CD4+ subsets.

What was sequenced were expressed TCRB transcripts, since all of the isolated RNA had been reverse transcribed. Here immunoSEQ multiplex PCR was the method, and the copy in TCRdb shows in-frame clones only, minus some. Here the sample spans about 260,000 clones, 20% being singletons. No cognate antigen is known for these TCRs. The sequencing sample was made of naive CD4+ T cells from blood. These receptors came from a woman aged 40 to 50 with type 1 diabetes.

The rearrangement joins TRBV10-3 to TRBJ2-7, with D perhaps matching TRBD2 (6 bases). V lost 0 bases and J 6 bases, leaving 6 bases between the germline ends. Germline V gene data show CDR1 as ENHRY and CDR2 as SYGVKD. CDR3 length equals 12 residues. CDR3 loop: CAISESGGEQYF. The CDR3 bases are TGTGCCATCAGTGAGTCGGGAGGCGAGCAGTACTTC.

The chain combines TRBV2 with TRBJ2-1; TRBD2 matches 13 bases. With V trimmed by 4 bases and J by 9 bases, 6 bases remained unmatched. The CDR3 has 15 amino acids. Per the germline V gene, CDR1 is SNHLY and CDR2 is FYNNEI. The CDR3 here is CASSAGLAGVGEQFF. In DNA form, the CDR3 reads TGTGCCAGCAGTGCCGGACTAGCGGGAGTGGGTGAGCAGTTCTTC.

This clone was observed a handful of times. This chain uses TRBV4-2 with TRBJ2-7; D possibly corresponds to TRBD2 (6 bases). The CDR3 loop spans 16 amino acids. Germline CDR1 is LGHNA and CDR2 is YNFKEQ. V lost 0 bases, J lost 6 bases, and 18 bases lay in between. DNA of the CDR3: TGTGCCAGCAGCCAAGAGGGGCACCCGGGAGTCAGCGAGCAGTACTTC. Translating gives CASSQEGHPGVSEQYF.

The V and J genes are TRBV5-1 and TRBJ2-7; the D is unclear. The CDR3 spans 14 residues. The V and J ends lost 0 bases and 0 bases respectively, with 7 bases between them. Germline V gene data show CDR1 as SGHRS and CDR2 as YFSETQ. CDR3 sequence reads: CASSLVGGSYEQYF. In DNA form, the CDR3 reads TGCGCCAGCAGCTTGGTAGGCGGCTCCTACGAGCAGTACTTC.

The table lists this clone with a few counts. This chain links TRBV5-1 with TRBJ2-7; TRBD1 agrees at 10 bases. From germline, CDR1 is SGHRS and CDR2 YFSETQ. Trimming cost V 0 bases and J 4 bases; bases outside gene matches: 7. The CDR3 has 16 amino acids. The DNA for the CDR3 is TGCGCCAGCAGCTTGGACACCGGGACAGGGGCATACGAGCAGTACTTC. Its translation is CASSLDTGTGAYEQYF.

V usage is TRBV29-1 and J usage is TRBJ2-5, with TRBD2 identical over 9 bases. J lost 5 bases, V lost 2 bases, and 6 bases had no gene match. The germline gives CDR1 SQVTM, CDR2 ANQGSEA. The length of the CDR3 is 14 residues. CDR3 sequence: CSVEFGLAWETQYF. DNA of the CDR3: TGCAGCGTTGAATTTGGACTAGCGTGGGAGACCCAGTACTTC.

The table lists this clone with a few counts. The rearrangement uses TRBV7-3 and TRBJ1-6; 8 bases align to TRBD1. In germline, CDR1 is SGHTA, CDR2 FQGTGA. The CDR3 spans 13 residues. V lost 5 bases to trimming and J lost 8 bases; unmatched junction nucleotides: 2. The chain's CDR3 is CASSPTGDSPLHF. CDR3 coding DNA: TGTGCCAGCAGCCCGACAGGGGATTCACCCCTCCACTTT. Full variable domain (rest looked up from reference TRBV7-3 and TRBJ1-6): GAGVSQTPSNKVTEKGKYVELRCDPISGHTALYWYRQSLGQGPEFLIYFQGTGAADDSGLPNDRFFAVRPEGSVSTLKIQRTERGDSAVYLCASSPTGDSPLHFGNGTRLTVT.

CDR3 sequence (DNA): TGTGCCAGTAGTCGGCGGACAGAAAGCGTCAATGAAAAACTGTTTTTT. It codes for CASSRRTESVNEKLFF. V is TRBV19 and J is TRBJ1-4, with D maybe TRBD1 (6 bases). The CDR3 has 16 amino acids. Germline CDR1 reads LNHDA; CDR2 reads SQIVND (reference sequence). V was shortened by 5 bases and J by 5 bases, with 18 bases between the two germline ends. Together with reference TRBV19 and TRBJ1-4, the CDR3 gives the full variable domain: DGGITQSPKYLFRKEGQNVTLSCEQNLNHDAMYWYRQDPGQGLRLIYYSQIVNDFQKGDIAEGYSVSREKKESFPLTVTSAQKNPTAFYLCASSRRTESVNEKLFFGSGTQLSVL.

V usage is TRBV7-2 and J usage is TRBJ2-5; perhaps TRBD2 as D (5 bases). The CDR3 extends over 12 amino acids. Germline V lookup: CDR1 SGHTA, CDR2 FQGNSA. V was trimmed by 6 bases and J by 5 bases, leaving 10 bases between them. This CDR3 is CASSRDWETQYF. The CDR3 DNA reads as TGTGCCAGCAGTCGGGATTGGGAGACCCAGTACTTC.

The sample holds one count of this clone. The CDR3: CASSDLGGALGAFF. DNA for the CDR3: TGTGCCAGCAGTGATCTGGGAGGAGCGCTGGGAGCTTTCTTT. The chain links TRBV2 to TRBJ1-1; no definite D call. Trimming stripped 3 bases from V and 10 bases from J, with 18 bases between. The CDR3 has 14 residues. The germline gives CDR1 SNHLY, CDR2 FYNNEI.

This clone occurred a few times. The CDR3 bases are TGTGCCAGCAGTTTAGGGACAGGGGTTTTCTACGAGCAGTACTTC. Translated, it gives CASSLGTGVFYEQYF. V is TRBV28 and J is TRBJ2-7, with TRBD1 matching 10 bases. Germline-derived CDR1 and CDR2 are MDHEN and SYDVKM. V shed 2 bases, J shed 3 bases, and the junction held 4 bases outside the gene matches. The CDR3 covers 15 residues. The full variable domain, rest sourced from reference TRBV28 and TRBJ2-7, is DVKVTQSSRYLVKRTGEKVFLECVQDMDHENMFWYRQDPGLGLRLIYFSYDVKMKEKGDIPEGYSVSREKKERFSLILESASTNQTSMYLCASSLGTGVFYEQYFGPGTRLTVT.

The chain joins TRBV29-1 to TRBJ2-1; D unclear. The CDR3 is made up of 11 amino acids. Germline V gene lookup returns CDR1 SQVTM and CDR2 ANQGSEA. V lost 4 bases, J lost 8 bases, and 9 bases lay in between. The DNA for the CDR3 is TGCAGCGTTGGATCCGGAGATGAGCAGTTCTTC. Translating gives CSVGSGDEQFF.

The chain has TRBV18 and TRBJ2-1; the match to TRBD2 covers 8 bases. Per germline, CDR1 KGHSH and CDR2 LQKENI. The CDR3 covers 15 residues. V lost 3 bases and J lost 4; bases outside the gene matches: 5. The CDR3, as DNA: TGTGCCAGCTCACCCCGTAGCGGGGAGTACAATGAGCAGTTCTTC. Translating it yields CASSPRSGEYNEQFF.

The gene calls are TRBV7-2 and TRBJ1-4; 7 nucleotides align to TRBD1. The length of the CDR3 is 14 residues. Unmatched junction bases numbered 5, after V lost 2 bases and J lost 8 bases. Germline V gene data show CDR1 as SGHTA and CDR2 as FQGNSA. CDR3 residues: CASSLRTGGEKLFF. In nucleotides, the CDR3 is TGTGCCAGCAGCTTAAGGACAGGCGGGGAAAAACTGTTTTTT.

This clone has more than one count but fewer than ten. The chain recombines TRBV28 with TRBJ2-5, with TRBD1 matching over 11 bases. CDR1 and CDR2 (germline): MDHEN, SYDVKM. This CDR3 comprises 15 residues. Trimming cost V 5 bases and J 5 bases; bases outside gene matches: 7. CDR3 loop: CASSPRDRGGETQYF. The DNA of the CDR3 is TGTGCCAGCAGTCCCCGGGACAGGGGGGGGGAGACCCAGTACTTC.

This sequence joins TRBV7-3 and TRBJ2-1; a weak D match, TRBD1 (7 bases). The CDR3 loop spans 16 amino acids. V was clipped by 5 bases and J by 4 bases, with 18 bases between them. Germline V gene data show CDR1 as SGHTA and CDR2 as FQGTGA. The CDR3 region has the DNA TGTGCCAGCAGCCAAGTGGGGGGACAGATATACAATGAGCAGTTCTTC. It codes for CASSQVGGQIYNEQFF. The full variable domain, with the rest looked up from reference TRBV7-3 and TRBJ2-1, is GAGVSQTPSNKVTEKGKYVELRCDPISGHTALYWYRQSLGQGPEFLIYFQGTGAADDSGLPNDRFFAVRPEGSVSTLKIQRTERGDSAVYLCASSQVGGQIYNEQFFGPGTRLTVL.

This clone was observed a handful of times. Distinct nucleotide sequences in the sample also encode this CDR3. This sequence joins TRBV20-1 and TRBJ1-2, with D uncertain. Germline V gene data show CDR1 as DFQATT and CDR2 as SNEGSKA (reference sequence). CDR3 size: 11 residues. Trimming shortened V by 0 bases and J by 7 bases, and 6 bases separated the two germline ends. The CDR3 nucleotides read TGCAGTGCTAGAGAAGGAGGTGGCTACACCTTC. Protein product: CSAREGGGYTF.

The chain is built from TRBV7-6 and TRBJ2-3; TRBD2 matches 12 bases. The CDR3 has 16 amino acids. The trim removed 5 bases at V and 2 bases at J, leaving 5 bases unmatched. CDR1 and CDR2 (germline): SGHVS, FNYEAQ. For the CDR3, the DNA is TGTGCCAGCAGCCTACGGACTAGCGGGGCCACAGATACGCAGTATTTT. It yields the protein CASSLRTSGATDTQYF.

This clone was counted between two and nine times. The V call is TRBV25-1, the J call TRBJ1-5; the match to TRBD1 covers 7 bases. With 5 bases clipped from V and 6 bases from J, the junction kept 7 bases outside the gene matches. CDR1 MGHDK and CDR2 SYGVNS come from the germline V gene. The CDR3 spans 14 residues. The CDR3 DNA follows: TGTGCCAGCAGTTTACAGGGGCACGGTCAGCCCCAGCATTTT. As protein: CASSLQGHGQPQHF.

This clone has only a few counts. The chain recombines TRBV6-5 with TRBJ1-5; TRBD1 matches at 9 bases. J gave up 5 bases and V 5 bases, and 7 bases lay outside the gene matches. The CDR3 runs 15 residues. The V gene's germline CDR1 is MNHEY and CDR2 SVGAGI. The DNA for the CDR3 is TGTGCCAGCAGTATTGGACAGGGGCACGATCAGCCCCAGCATTTT. Encoded protein: CASSIGQGHDQPQHF.

The chain recombines TRBV18 with TRBJ2-1; the match to TRBD2 covers 8 bases. J was trimmed by 5 bases and V by 5 bases; bases with no gene match: 2. CDR1 is KGHSH and CDR2 is LQKENI in the germline V gene. The CDR3 covers 13 residues. CDR3 loop: CASSILADNEQFF. Written as DNA, the CDR3 is TGTGCCAGCTCAATACTAGCGGACAATGAGCAGTTCTTC. Full variable domain (remainder filled in from reference TRBV18 and TRBJ2-1): NAGVMQNPRHLVRRRGQEARLRCSPMKGHSHVYWYRQLPEEGLKFMVYLQKENIIDESGMPKERFSAEFPKEGPSILRIQQVVRGDSAAYFCASSILADNEQFFGPGTRLTVL.

The chain couples TRBV11-2 to TRBJ2-1, with D maybe TRBD1 (5 bases). Germline V gene sequence: CDR1 SGHAT, CDR2 FQNNGV. V lost 2 bases, J lost 6 bases, and 17 bases lay in between. There are 16 residues in the CDR3. The CDR3 nucleotides are TGTGCCAGCAGCTTAAGGGGCGGAAGCGTTGTCAATGAGCAGTTCTTC. It codes for CASSLRGGSVVNEQFF.